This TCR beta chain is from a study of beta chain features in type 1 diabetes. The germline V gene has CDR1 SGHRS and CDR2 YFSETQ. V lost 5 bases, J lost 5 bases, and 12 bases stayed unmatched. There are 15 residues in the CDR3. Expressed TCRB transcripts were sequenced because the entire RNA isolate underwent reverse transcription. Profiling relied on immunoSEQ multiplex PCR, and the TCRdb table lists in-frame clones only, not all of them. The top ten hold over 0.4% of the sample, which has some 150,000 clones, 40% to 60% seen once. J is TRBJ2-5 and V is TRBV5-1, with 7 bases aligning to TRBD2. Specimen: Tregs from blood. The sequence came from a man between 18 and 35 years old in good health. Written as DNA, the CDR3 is TGCGCCAGCAGTTCGGTTGGGGGGGGAGTGGAGACCCAGTACTTC. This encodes CASSSVGGGVETQYF. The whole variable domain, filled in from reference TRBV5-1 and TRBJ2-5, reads KAGVTQTPRYLIKTRGQQVTLSCSPISGHRSVSWYQQTPGQGLQFLFEYFSETQRNKGNFPGRFSGRQFSNSRSEMNVSTLELGDSALYLCASSSVGGGVETQYFGPGTRLLVL.